The 23 T cell receptor beta chains presented below share a single source sample, sequenced in a study of T cell changes during pregnancy in multiple sclerosis. Sequenced by immunoSEQ multiplex PCR; TCRdb stores in-frame clones only, minus some. The profile shows under 95,000 clones, more than 90% of them singletons. The sequences come from peripheral blood, collected in the second trimester of pregnancy. All receptors come from a female donor with multiple sclerosis, enrolled in a pregnancy study.

J is TRBJ2-3 and V is TRBV4-2; D is unresolved. Trimming stripped 4 bases from V and 2 bases from J, with 13 bases between. Germline V lookup: CDR1 LGHNA, CDR2 YNFKEQ. The CDR3 totals 15 residues. The DNA for the CDR3 is TGTGCCAGCAGCCGACTTGTGGAGAACACAGATACGCAGTATTTT. It yields the protein CASSRLVENTDTQYF.

The V call is TRBV7-3, the J call TRBJ1-6; tentatively, D is TRBD1 (6 bases). The CDR3 contains 15 residues. Germline loops: CDR1 SGHTA, CDR2 FQGTGA. The germline V and J ends were trimmed by 5 bases and 7 bases, with 15 bases remaining between them. CDR3 DNA: TGTGCCAGCAGCGATAACAGGGTGCGCAATTCACCCCTCCACTTT. This codes for CASSDNRVRNSPLHF.

The chain links TRBV15 to TRBJ2-5, with 8 bases matching TRBD2. V shed 0 bases, J shed 5 bases, and the junction held 11 bases outside the gene matches. The germline V gene has CDR1 LNHNV and CDR2 YYDKDF (reference sequence). This CDR3 has 17 amino acids. CDR3 in amino acids: CATSRDVTGGRWETQYF. DNA of the CDR3: TGTGCCACCAGCAGAGATGTTACGGGGGGGAGGTGGGAGACCCAGTACTTC.

The V and J genes are TRBV6-5 and TRBJ2-7; 10 bases are a match to TRBD1. Trimming cost V 3 bases and J 6 bases; bases outside gene matches: 2. CDR1 is MNHEY, CDR2 SVGAGI, per germline. The CDR3 spans 13 residues. The CDR3 loop is CASSYRTGGEQYF. The CDR3 DNA reads TGTGCCAGCAGTTATAGGACAGGGGGCGAGCAGTACTTC.

The gene calls are TRBV5-5 and TRBJ2-2; D unresolved. There are 13 residues in the CDR3. Between the trimmed V and J ends, which lost 0 bases and 8 bases, there was a span of 8 bases. From germline, CDR1 is SGHKS and CDR2 YYEKEE (reference sequence). CDR3 DNA: TGTGCCAGCAGCTTGGACCAAGCAGGGGAGCTGTTTTTT. Translation gives CASSLDQAGELFF.

V usage is TRBV5-1 and J usage is TRBJ2-5, with TRBD2 as a possible D gene (6 bases). Germline lookup yields CDR1 SGHRS and CDR2 YFSETQ. This CDR3 contains 13 residues. V was cut by 5 bases and J by 5 bases, with 13 bases left in between. The CDR3 here is CASRYGLSETQYF. In DNA, the CDR3 is TGCGCCAGCAGATACGGACTATCTGAGACCCAGTACTTC.

Written as DNA, the CDR3 is TGTGCCAGCACCCGGCCCGGGACTATCAACAATGAGCAGTTCTTC. This encodes CASTRPGTINNEQFF. J is TRBJ2-1 and V is TRBV9; TRBD2 aligns across 7 bases. V lost 6 bases, J lost 5 bases, and 11 bases stayed unmatched. The CDR3 is 15 amino acids. Per the germline V gene, CDR1 is SGDLS and CDR2 is YYNGEE.

J is TRBJ2-5 and V is TRBV9; possibly TRBD1 for D (5 bases). V dropped 0 bases and J dropped 1 base, with 10 bases sitting between them. Germline CDR1 SGDLS, CDR2 YYNGEE. The CDR3 is made up of 15 amino acids. The CDR3 DNA sequence: TGTGCCAGCAGCGTAGCTTCAGGGCTCCAAGAGACCCAGTACTTC. The encoded protein is CASSVASGLQETQYF.

There are a few counts of this clone. The chain combines TRBV2 with TRBJ1-6; D remains unclear. Trimming took 7 bases from V and 0 from J, leaving 10 bases between them. CDR1 is SNHLY and CDR2 is FYNNEI in the germline V gene. This CDR3 is built from 15 residues. The CDR3 spells CASTEGHSYNSPLHF. The DNA of the CDR3 is TGTGCCAGCACGGAGGGTCACTCCTATAATTCACCCCTCCACTTT.

This clone appeared a single time. The chain carries TRBV27 and TRBJ2-4; 9 nucleotides align to TRBD1. The germline V gene has CDR1 MNHEY and CDR2 SMNVEV (reference sequence). V was clipped by 4 bases and J by 1 base; unmatched bases: 17. This CDR3 contains 20 residues. CDR3 coding DNA: TGTGCCAGCAGTTCACGGGGACAGGGCTATGATTTTGCGGCCAAAAACATTCAGTACTTC. It codes for CASSSRGQGYDFAAKNIQYF.

This clone has a single count. The chain recombines TRBV30 with TRBJ2-1, with 13 bases lining up with TRBD2. The CDR3 has 15 amino acids. Germline V CDR1 and CDR2: GTSNPN, SVGIG (reference sequence). The V gene end was trimmed by 1 base and the J gene end by 8 bases; junction bases not matched to a gene: 5. CDR3 sequence reads: CAWSETSGGADEQFF. The CDR3 DNA reads as TGTGCCTGGAGTGAAACTAGCGGGGGGGCGGATGAGCAGTTCTTC.

The chain has TRBV6-1 and TRBJ2-7, with 8 nucleotides matching TRBD1. The CDR3 runs 16 residues. The V gene's germline CDR1 is MNHNS and CDR2 SASEGT. J lost 7 bases, V lost 3 bases, and 14 bases had no gene match. The CDR3 loop reads CASSDVGRGHFREQYF. Here the CDR3 DNA reads TGTGCCAGCAGTGACGTGGGCAGGGGGCATTTTAGGGAGCAGTACTTC.

The rearrangement links TRBV6-4 to TRBJ2-3, with 10 bases fitting TRBD2. V lost 5 bases, J lost 4 bases, and 3 bases stayed unmatched. This CDR3 is built from 14 residues. Looked up from germline, CDR1 is MRHNA and CDR2 is SNTAGT. This CDR3 reads CASSYGTSADTQYF. DNA for the CDR3: TGTGCCAGCAGTTACGGGACTAGCGCAGATACGCAGTATTTT.

The CDR3 DNA reads TGTGCCAGCAGCTTAAGTCGTAGTAGCCCCACAGATACGCAGTATTTT. Protein sequence: CASSLSRSSPTDTQYF. V is TRBV7-3 and J is TRBJ2-3; D not certain. Trimming removed 1 base at V and 2 bases at J, with 13 bases between. The CDR3 sequence is 16 residues long. CDR1 SGHTA and CDR2 FQGTGA come from the germline V gene.

The genes are TRBV29-1 and TRBJ2-3; a weak D match, TRBD1 (5 bases). Germline CDR1 is SQVTM and CDR2 is ANQGSEA. Trimming removed 3 bases from V and 0 bases from J, with 13 bases in between. This CDR3 is built from 15 residues. CDR3 residues: CSVDTTEFSTDTQYF. CDR3 DNA: TGCAGCGTTGATACGACAGAATTTAGCACAGATACGCAGTATTTT.

CDR3: CASGQGDGNEKLFF. CDR3 DNA sequence: TGTGCTAGTGGGCAGGGGGATGGGAATGAAAAACTGTTTTTT. The gene calls are TRBV12-5 and TRBJ1-4; 7 bases match TRBD1. This CDR3 comprises 14 residues. The ends lost 6 bases at V and 5 bases at J; junction bases unmatched: 6. Germline CDR1 and CDR2: LGHNT and FRNRAP.

In its sample, this clone was seen once. V usage is TRBV5-6 and J usage is TRBJ1-2, with 7 bases that match TRBD1. The CDR3 loop spans 13 amino acids. Germline CDR1 reads SGHDT; CDR2 reads YYEEEE. With V trimmed by 3 bases and J by 9 bases, 8 bases remained unmatched. CDR3 residues: CASSSQRQGRYTF. The CDR3, as DNA: TGTGCCAGCAGCTCCCAAAGACAGGGCCGCTACACCTTC.

The chain couples TRBV29-1 to TRBJ2-1, with D perhaps matching TRBD1 (5 bases). Trimming took 5 bases from V and 0 from J, leaving 14 bases between them. This CDR3 has 15 amino acids. CDR1 is SQVTM and CDR2 is ANQGSEA in the germline V gene. The CDR3: CSVLGVTGSYNEQFF. CDR3 DNA sequence: TGCAGCGTTTTAGGTGTAACAGGCTCCTACAATGAGCAGTTCTTC.

This chain links TRBV5-1 with TRBJ2-7; 11 positions agree with TRBD2. This CDR3 has 14 residues. V shed 4 bases, J shed 4 bases, and the junction held 4 bases outside the gene matches. The V gene's germline CDR1 is SGHRS and CDR2 YFSETQ. The CDR3 nucleotides read TGCGCCAGCAGCGTAGCGGGAGGGCAGTACGAGCAGTACTTC. Amino acids: CASSVAGGQYEQYF.

This clone was seen a single time. V usage is TRBV7-3 and J usage is TRBJ2-1; 7 bases fit TRBD2. CDR3 length equals 15 residues. CDR1 and CDR2 from the germline V gene are SGHTA and FQGTGA. The junction had 6 bases not matched to a gene; V was cut back by 0 bases and J by 7 bases. CDR3 sequence: CASSLTMGGYNEQFF. The DNA for the CDR3 is TGTGCCAGCAGCTTAACCATGGGGGGGTATAATGAGCAGTTCTTC.

This rearrangement joins TRBV7-9 to TRBJ2-5; weak D call: TRBD1 (5 bases). The CDR3 sequence is 14 residues long. The V end lost 6 bases, the J end lost 3 bases, and 14 bases lay between the germline ends. Germline values: CDR1 SEHNR, CDR2 FQNEAQ (reference sequence). The CDR3 region has the DNA TGTGCCAGCAGACCCGCTTGGACAAAAGAGACCCAGTACTTC. Amino acid sequence: CASRPAWTKETQYF.

The chain has TRBV28 and TRBJ1-6; 9 bases are shared with TRBD1. Germline values: CDR1 MDHEN, CDR2 SYDVKM. CDR3 length equals 16 residues. The V and J ends lost 5 bases and 7 bases, in that order; junction bases with no gene match: 9. The CDR3 DNA sequence: TGTGCCAGCAGTCTAATAACAGGGGGCGGGAATTCACCCCTCCACTTT. As protein: CASSLITGGGNSPLHF.

V usage is TRBV28 and J usage is TRBJ2-7; D call uncertain. The germline V gene has CDR1 MDHEN and CDR2 SYDVKM. The CDR3 has 11 residues. V was clipped by 4 bases and J by 4 bases, with 5 bases between them. The CDR3 nucleotides read TGTGCCAGCAGTTGGAGTTACGAGCAGTACTTC. Its protein product is CASSWSYEQYF. The full variable domain, with the rest looked up from reference TRBV28 and TRBJ2-7, is DVKVTQSSRYLVKRTGEKVFLECVQDMDHENMFWYRQDPGLGLRLIYFSYDVKMKEKGDIPEGYSVSREKKERFSLILESASTNQTSMYLCASSWSYEQYFGPGTRLTVT.